These 14 T cell receptor beta chains were sequenced from one sample in a study of T-cell reconstitution after alpha-beta-depleted transplantation in children. Preparing the TCRbeta library involved the use of unique molecular identifiers. Using its own MiXCR run on the PCR reads, TCRdb lists one record per CDR3 protein. The sample consists of 450,000 to 600,000 distinct CDR3 sequences, around 16% of them appearing once. Material: PBMCs from the stem cell graft donor, obtained from the stem cell graft. These receptors were obtained from a human donor who donated a stem cell graft to a child with acute lymphoblastic leukemia.

This clonotype was picked up a small number of times. The V gene is TRBV10-3, the J gene TRBJ2-7, with TRBD2 as a possible D gene (6 bases). This CDR3 comprises 15 residues. Germline lookup yields CDR1 ENHRY and CDR2 SYGVKD. V gave up 2 bases and J gave up 3 bases, with 14 bases separating them. The CDR3 loop is CAISEPYGRNYEQYF. For the CDR3, the DNA is TGTGCCATCAGTGAGCCCTACGGGAGAAACTACGAGCAGTACTTC.

V usage is TRBV6-8 and J usage is TRBJ2-7; D gene unclear. CDR3 length equals 16 residues. Trimming stripped 2 bases from V and 3 bases from J, with 17 bases between. Germline values: CDR1 MNHGY, CDR2 SAAAGT. The CDR3 is CASSYKGSQNFYEQYF. The CDR3 region has the DNA TGTGCCAGCAGTTACAAAGGGTCACAGAACTTCTACGAGCAGTACTTC.

This clonotype was recorded a few times. The V call is TRBV12-3 or TRBV12-4, the J call TRBJ1-3; a possible D gene is TRBD1 (6 bases). CDR3 length: 15 residues. Trimming cost V 6 bases and J 0 bases, with 12 bases left between them. This CDR3 reads CASSDGQSSGNTIYF. The CDR3 nucleotides read TGTGCCAGCAGCGACGGACAGAGCTCTGGAAACACCATATATTTT.

This clonotype was counted only a few times. The rearrangement joins TRBV12-3 or TRBV12-4 to TRBJ1-5; D not resolved. This CDR3 is built from 14 residues. Trimming took 3 bases from V and 3 from J, leaving 9 bases between them. CDR3 loop: CASSFLSVNQPQHF. The CDR3 bases are TGTGCCAGCAGTTTCTTGAGTGTCAATCAGCCCCAGCATTTT.

V usage is TRBV25-1 and J usage is TRBJ1-2; no reliable D call. V was clipped by 1 base and J by 10 bases, with 19 bases between them. This CDR3 has 15 amino acids. Germline lookup yields CDR1 MGHDK and CDR2 SYGVNS. DNA for the CDR3: TGTGCCAGCAGTGAATTGGAGGGCCGAATCTTTGACTACACCTTC. Residues: CASSELEGRIFDYTF.

This chain connects TRBV5-1 to TRBJ2-7, with a possible D match to TRBD2 (6 bases). The germline V gene has CDR1 SGHRS and CDR2 YFSETQ. There are 15 residues in the CDR3. V was clipped by 4 bases and J by 2 bases, with 16 bases between them. The CDR3 is CASSMGPGVPYEQYF. In DNA form, the CDR3 reads TGCGCCAGCAGCATGGGGCCGGGGGTACCCTACGAGCAGTACTTC.

The chain is built from TRBV13 and TRBJ2-2; D is perhaps TRBD2 (5 bases). The CDR3 is made up of 13 amino acids. V gave up 5 bases and J gave up 6 bases, with 10 bases separating them. From germline, CDR1 is PRHDT and CDR2 FYEKMQ (reference sequence). CDR3 in amino acids: CASSAGPAGELFF. For the CDR3, the DNA is TGTGCCAGCAGCGCGGGCCCGGCCGGGGAGCTGTTTTTT.

This chain connects TRBV5-8 to TRBJ2-7; D tentatively fits TRBD1 or TRBD2 (7 bases each). Trimming removed 4 bases from V and 1 base from J, with 15 bases in between. This CDR3 is built from 15 residues. Germline CDR1 is SGHTS and CDR2 is YDEGEE. The CDR3 loop is CASSLQGGESYEQYF. For the CDR3, the DNA is TGTGCCAGCAGCCTGCAGGGGGGGGAATCCTACGAGCAGTACTTC. Using reference TRBV5-8 and TRBJ2-7 for the parts outside the CDR3, the full variable domain is EAGVTQSPTHLIKTRGQQATLRCSPISGHTSVYWYQQALGLGLQFLLWYDEGEERNRGNFPPRFSGRQFPNYSSELNVNALELEDSALYLCASSLQGGESYEQYFGPGTRLTVT.

This clonotype has a handful of counts. This rearrangement joins TRBV20-1 to TRBJ1-1; possible D gene TRBD1, 5 bases. CDR1 and CDR2 from the germline V gene are DFQATT and SNEGSKA (reference sequence). There are 13 residues in the CDR3. Trimming removed 1 base at V and 1 base at J, with 7 bases between. DNA of the CDR3: TGCAGTGCTAGAGCCCAGGGGAACACTGAAGCTTTCTTT. This translates into CSARAQGNTEAFF.

This clonotype showed up just a few times. Here the CDR3 reads CASRGTNEQYF. The CDR3, as DNA: TGTGCCAGCAGGGGGACTAACGAGCAGTACTTC. The gene calls are TRBV6-1 and TRBJ2-7; TRBD2 agrees at 7 bases. V lost 6 bases, J lost 5 bases, and 1 base stayed unmatched. Per germline, CDR1 MNHNS and CDR2 SASEGT. The CDR3 has 11 amino acids.

The chain employs TRBV24-1 and TRBJ2-7; D unclear. Germline V CDR1 and CDR2: KGHDR, SFDVKD. CDR3 length: 13 amino acids. V lost 4 bases and J lost 3, with 9 bases in between. CDR3 residues: CATSDGWGYEQYF. For the CDR3, the DNA is TGTGCCACCAGTGACGGCTGGGGCTACGAGCAGTACTTC.

The rearrangement links TRBV18 to TRBJ2-7, with D perhaps assigned TRBD1 or TRBD2 (5 bases each). The V end lost 3 bases, the J end lost 5 bases, and 14 bases lay between the germline ends. The CDR3 has 14 residues. Germline values: CDR1 KGHSH, CDR2 LQKENI. CDR3 DNA: TGTGCCAGCTCACCTATTACGGGACGCGACGAGCAGTACTTC. This codes for CASSPITGRDEQYF. Full variable domain (remainder filled in from reference TRBV18 and TRBJ2-7): NAGVMQNPRHLVRRRGQEARLRCSPMKGHSHVYWYRQLPEEGLKFMVYLQKENIIDESGMPKERFSAEFPKEGPSILRIQQVVRGDSAAYFCASSPITGRDEQYFGPGTRLTVT.

The chain joins TRBV5-1 to TRBJ2-3, with D maybe TRBD1 (5 bases). Germline loops: CDR1 SGHRS, CDR2 YFSETQ. The CDR3 is made up of 15 amino acids. The V end was cut by 4 bases, the J end by 2 bases, with 14 bases between. This CDR3 is CASSLTAHLTDTQYF. CDR3 in DNA: TGCGCCAGCAGCCTGACAGCTCACCTCACAGATACGCAGTATTTT.

V usage is TRBV12-3 or TRBV12-4 and J usage is TRBJ1-5, with D possibly being TRBD1 (6 bases). The CDR3 contains 14 residues. Trimming removed 5 bases from V and 5 bases from J, with 13 bases in between. CDR3 in DNA: TGTGCCAGCAGTCCCGACAGGACTTATCAGCCCCAGCATTTT. Translation: CASSPDRTYQPQHF.